Below, 10 T cell receptor beta chains from the same sample are listed, as sequenced in a study of OX40 agonist ivuxolimab in advanced cancers. Assay used: immunoSEQ multiplex PCR; TCRdb lists only in-frame clones, some missing. The sample lists some 25,000 clones; 80% to 90% were seen once. The source was CD4+ or CD8+ T cells sorted from blood, collected in a trial of the OX40 agonist ivuxolimab. Receptors originate from an adult with an advanced solid tumor such as melanoma, head and neck, liver or kidney cancer.

Note on this clone: A much larger clonotype is one base distant, so this may be a read error. In the same sample, other DNA sequences code for this CDR3. The J gene is TRBJ2-3, the V gene TRBV2; tentative D call: TRBD2 (5 bases). This CDR3 spans 15 amino acids. Trimming took off 8 bases at V and 2 bases at J, with 17 bases between the two ends. The V gene's germline CDR1 is SNHLY and CDR2 FYNNEI. The CDR3 DNA follows: TGTGCCAGCTTACTCCGTGAGGGTCCCACAGATACGCAGTATTTT. It is translated as CASLLREGPTDTQYF.

This chain uses TRBV27 with TRBJ2-1; 9 nucleotides match TRBD1. The length of the CDR3 is 16 residues. The trim removed 0 bases at V and 2 bases at J, leaving 2 bases unmatched. Per the germline V gene, CDR1 is MNHEY and CDR2 is SMNVEV (reference sequence). The CDR3 nucleotides read TGTGCCAGCAGTTTATCCCGGACAGGGGCCTACAATGAGCAGTTCTTC. It yields the protein CASSLSRTGAYNEQFF.

The chain joins TRBV4-1 to TRBJ1-1; maybe TRBD1 (6 bases). The length of the CDR3 is 15 residues. V was pared by 3 bases and J by 4 bases, with 15 bases between. Germline CDR1 is MGHRA and CDR2 is YSYEKL. The CDR3 DNA follows: TGCGCCAGCAGCCAGGGGAGTTTAGGGGGCACTGAAGCTTTCTTT. As protein: CASSQGSLGGTEAFF.

CDR3 DNA: TGTGCCAGCAGCTTAAGTCCCGGGGGGGGTAAATTATCCTACGAGCAGTACTTC. Translating gives CASSLSPGGGKLSYEQYF. The chain joins TRBV7-6 to TRBJ2-7; 8 nucleotides line up with TRBD2. Germline V gives CDR1 SGHVS, CDR2 FNYEAQ. This CDR3 has 18 residues. Trimming at V came to 2 bases and at J to 1 base, leaving 13 bases not matched to a gene.

This chain joins TRBV6-1 and TRBJ1-1; 8 bases fit TRBD1. Looked up from germline, CDR1 is MNHNS and CDR2 is SASEGT. The CDR3 runs to 13 residues. Trimming cost V 10 bases and J 7 bases; bases outside gene matches: 11. This CDR3 reads CATPGGQGIEAFF. CDR3 nucleotide sequence: TGTGCCACCCCGGGAGGACAGGGTATTGAAGCTTTCTTT.

The V and J genes are TRBV6-1 and TRBJ1-5; no reliable D call. CDR1 and CDR2 from the germline V gene are MNHNS and SASEGT. The CDR3 has 15 amino acids. Trimming stripped 3 bases from V and 8 bases from J, with 17 bases between. The CDR3 is CASSDTPQEIKPQHF. The CDR3 coding sequence is TGTGCCAGCAGTGATACTCCTCAGGAAATCAAGCCCCAGCATTTT.

The chain combines TRBV9 with TRBJ2-3, with 8 bases matching TRBD2. The germline V gene encodes CDR1 SGDLS and CDR2 YYNGEE. This CDR3 is built from 15 residues. The V gene end was trimmed by 0 bases and the J gene end by 5 bases; junction bases not matched to a gene: 5. As DNA, the CDR3 is TGTGCCAGCAGCGTAGCCGGGGGGGGCGGAGATACGCAGTATTTT. It is translated as CASSVAGGGGDTQYF.

This chain connects TRBV10-2 to TRBJ2-7; 7 nucleotides line up with TRBD2. The germline CDR1 and CDR2 sequences are WSHSY and SAAADI. The CDR3 has 12 amino acids. V was clipped by 7 bases and J by 7 bases; unmatched bases: 7. For the CDR3, the DNA is TGCGCCAGCACCTTGGGAGGGGAAGAGCAGTACTTC. It encodes CASTLGGEEQYF.

This clone has only one observation. This chain uses TRBV27 with TRBJ1-1; D is unclear. Trimming removed 6 bases at V and 4 bases at J, with 12 bases between. Germline CDR1 reads MNHEY; CDR2 reads SMNVEV (reference sequence). There are 13 residues in the CDR3. CDR3 sequence reads: CASRKGLATEAFF. CDR3 DNA: TGTGCCAGCAGAAAGGGTCTAGCCACTGAAGCTTTCTTT.

The chain uses TRBV27 and TRBJ1-5; D is undetermined. The CDR3 runs 15 residues. From germline, CDR1 is MNHEY and CDR2 SMNVEV (reference sequence). Trimming took off 2 bases at V and 1 base at J, with 9 bases between the two ends. The chain's CDR3 is CASSLGYRSNQPQHF. Here the CDR3 DNA reads TGTGCCAGCAGTTTAGGGTATAGGAGCAATCAGCCCCAGCATTTT.